This passage covers 16 T cell receptor beta chains from one sample sequenced in a study of blood T cell repertoires in COVID-19. This table comes from immunoSEQ multiplex PCR, and its TCRdb copy is limited to in-frame clones, with some not included. The sample contains around 310,000 clones, roughly 89% of which appear only once. The source material was peripheral blood. The receptors derive from a woman between 35 and 50 years old with COVID-19, enrolled during active disease.

This chain uses TRBV6-5 with TRBJ2-7; D perhaps matches TRBD1 (6 bases). V gave up 5 bases and J gave up 2 bases, with 13 bases separating them. The CDR3 is 14 amino acids. Per the germline V gene, CDR1 is MNHEY and CDR2 is SVGAGI. The chain's CDR3 is CASSHPGQTYEQYF. The CDR3, as DNA: TGTGCCAGCAGTCACCCGGGACAAACCTACGAGCAGTACTTC.

V and J are TRBV28 and TRBJ1-4; 7 bases line up with TRBD1. J gave up 8 bases and V 6 bases, and 12 bases lay outside the gene matches. This CDR3 is 15 amino acids long. Looked up from germline, CDR1 is MDHEN and CDR2 is SYDVKM. DNA for the CDR3: TGTGCCAGCAGGACCTTTCAGGGGGGCAACGAAAAACTGTTTTTT. Translated: CASRTFQGGNEKLFF.

This clone turned up a few times. The V gene is TRBV30, the J gene TRBJ1-5, with a weak D call TRBD1 (5 bases). The germline V gene has CDR1 GTSNPN and CDR2 SVGIG (reference sequence). The CDR3 is 14 residues long. Trimming pared 2 bases from V and 7 bases from J, leaving 15 bases between. CDR3 nucleotides: TGTGCCTGGAGTTACGGGGGTGAGGGACAGCCCCAGCATTTT. Amino acids: CAWSYGGEGQPQHF.

This clone appeared once. The rearrangement uses TRBV6-2 or TRBV6-3 and TRBJ2-5; D is possibly TRBD2 (5 bases). Trimming cost V 2 bases and J 3 bases, with 13 bases left between them. This CDR3 is 15 amino acids long. Germline CDR1 MNHEY, CDR2 SVGEGT. The CDR3 sequence is CASSYPGLGKETQYF. The CDR3 DNA sequence: TGTGCCAGCAGTTACCCCGGACTCGGAAAAGAGACCCAGTACTTC.

The gene calls are TRBV5-1 and TRBJ2-5, with a possible D match to TRBD1 (5 bases). Deletions cut 0 bases from V and 1 base from J, with 7 bases between. The CDR3 sequence is 14 residues long. Looked up from germline, CDR1 is SGHRS and CDR2 is YFSETQ. The CDR3 sequence is CASSLGDSQETQYF. The CDR3, as DNA: TGCGCCAGCAGCTTGGGTGACAGCCAAGAGACCCAGTACTTC. Full variable domain (missing parts from reference TRBV5-1 and TRBJ2-5): KAGVTQTPRYLIKTRGQQVTLSCSPISGHRSVSWYQQTPGQGLQFLFEYFSETQRNKGNFPGRFSGRQFSNSRSEMNVSTLELGDSALYLCASSLGDSQETQYFGPGTRLLVL.

The chain recombines TRBV27 with TRBJ2-3, with a tentative D call TRBD2 (7 bases). The CDR3 consists of 15 residues. The germline V gene encodes CDR1 MNHEY and CDR2 SMNVEV (reference sequence). Trimming removed 7 bases at V and 6 bases at J, with 20 bases between. The CDR3 loop is CASTPRGADFDTQYF. Here the CDR3 DNA reads TGTGCCAGCACCCCTCGGGGGGCGGACTTCGATACGCAGTATTTT.

The V gene is TRBV28, the J gene TRBJ2-1, with 10 bases aligning to TRBD2. Per germline, CDR1 MDHEN and CDR2 SYDVKM. CDR3 length: 15 residues. The trim removed 3 bases at V and 6 bases at J, leaving 5 bases unmatched. In DNA form, the CDR3 reads TGTGCCAGCAGTTTTGGCCTAGCGGGGGTCAATGAGCAGTTCTTC. This encodes CASSFGLAGVNEQFF. Variable domain in full (rest from reference TRBV28 and TRBJ2-1): DVKVTQSSRYLVKRTGEKVFLECVQDMDHENMFWYRQDPGLGLRLIYFSYDVKMKEKGDIPEGYSVSREKKERFSLILESASTNQTSMYLCASSFGLAGVNEQFFGPGTRLTVL.

This chain connects TRBV5-8 to TRBJ1-4, with 8 bases identical to TRBD1. The ends lost 4 bases at V and 0 bases at J; junction bases unmatched: 8. This CDR3 has 17 amino acids. Germline V gene sequence: CDR1 SGHTS, CDR2 YDEGEE. CDR3 region: CASSTGQGRATNEKLFF. CDR3 nucleotides: TGTGCCAGCAGCACTGGACAGGGACGGGCAACTAATGAAAAACTGTTTTTT. The whole variable domain, filled in from reference TRBV5-8 and TRBJ1-4, reads EAGVTQSPTHLIKTRGQQATLRCSPISGHTSVYWYQQALGLGLQFLLWYDEGEERNRGNFPPRFSGRQFPNYSSELNVNALELEDSALYLCASSTGQGRATNEKLFFGSGTQLSVL.

The V gene is TRBV19, the J gene TRBJ2-5; 8 positions match TRBD2. CDR3 length: 15 amino acids. The ends lost 3 bases at V and 2 bases at J; junction bases unmatched: 5. Germline V CDR1 and CDR2: LNHDA, SQIVND (reference sequence). CDR3 region: CASSILGGGQETQYF. The DNA of the CDR3 is TGTGCCAGTAGTATTCTCGGCGGGGGGCAAGAGACCCAGTACTTC. The entire variable domain, with the rest obtained from reference TRBV19 and TRBJ2-5, is as follows: DGGITQSPKYLFRKEGQNVTLSCEQNLNHDAMYWYRQDPGQGLRLIYYSQIVNDFQKGDIAEGYSVSREKKESFPLTVTSAQKNPTAFYLCASSILGGGQETQYFGPGTRLLVL.

This chain links TRBV4-2 with TRBJ2-3; TRBD1 might be the D (5 bases). The CDR3 spans 15 residues. Trimming took off 6 bases at V and 6 bases at J, with 19 bases between the two ends. The V gene's germline CDR1 is LGHNA and CDR2 YNFKEQ. The CDR3 is CASSPAGLTRDTQYF. The CDR3 bases are TGTGCCAGCAGTCCCGCAGGGCTTACCCGCGATACGCAGTATTTT.

This chain links TRBV11-3 with TRBJ2-1; 11 bases fit TRBD2. This CDR3 has 18 amino acids. Germline CDR1 SGHNT, CDR2 YENEEA. The junction had 14 bases not matched to a gene; V was cut back by 1 base and J by 9 bases. CDR3 in amino acids: CASSLVSGLAVGLGEQFF. Here the CDR3 DNA reads TGTGCCAGCAGCTTAGTCTCGGGACTAGCGGTAGGGCTCGGTGAGCAGTTCTTC.

The chain carries TRBV27 and TRBJ1-2; 7 bases are a match to TRBD1. The CDR3 extends over 11 amino acids. With V trimmed by 6 bases and J by 8 bases, 3 bases remained unmatched. CDR1 is MNHEY and CDR2 is SMNVEV in the germline V gene (reference sequence). DNA of the CDR3: TGTGCCAGCAGGGACAGGCAAGGCTACACCTTC. Protein sequence: CASRDRQGYTF.

The V and J genes are TRBV4-3 and TRBJ1-1, with 9 bases fitting TRBD1. This CDR3 is 13 amino acids long. With 0 bases clipped from V and 11 bases from J, the junction kept 4 bases outside the gene matches. The germline CDR1 and CDR2 sequences are LGHNA and YSLEER. The CDR3: CASSQDRGTGAFF. In nucleotides, the CDR3 is TGCGCCAGCAGCCAAGATAGGGGGACAGGGGCTTTCTTT.

V usage is TRBV9 and J usage is TRBJ1-1, with a tentative D call TRBD1 (5 bases). This CDR3 is built from 15 residues. The ends were cut back, 6 bases at V and 1 base at J, with 16 bases in the middle. Looked up from germline, CDR1 is SGDLS and CDR2 is YYNGEE. CDR3 bases: TGTGCCAGCACTACAGGCGGGGCGGGGAACACTGAAGCTTTCTTT. Translated: CASTTGGAGNTEAFF.

This sequence joins TRBV19 and TRBJ2-1; D remains ambiguous. The CDR3 loop spans 14 amino acids. The V gene lost 5 bases and the J gene lost 8 bases, with 16 bases spanning the gap. CDR1 and CDR2 (germline): LNHDA, SQIVND (reference sequence). The CDR3 DNA reads as TGTGCCAGTAGTCCCACCCCAGGTATCCATGAGCAGTTCTTC. Its protein is CASSPTPGIHEQFF.

The rearrangement uses TRBV29-1 and TRBJ2-1; D may be TRBD2 (5 bases). The germline gives CDR1 SQVTM, CDR2 ANQGSEA. The CDR3 extends over 15 amino acids. V lost 3 bases, J lost 2 bases, and 14 bases lay in between. The CDR3 reads CSVEGLAFTYNEQFF. As DNA, the CDR3 is TGCAGCGTTGAGGGGTTAGCGTTCACCTACAATGAGCAGTTCTTC.